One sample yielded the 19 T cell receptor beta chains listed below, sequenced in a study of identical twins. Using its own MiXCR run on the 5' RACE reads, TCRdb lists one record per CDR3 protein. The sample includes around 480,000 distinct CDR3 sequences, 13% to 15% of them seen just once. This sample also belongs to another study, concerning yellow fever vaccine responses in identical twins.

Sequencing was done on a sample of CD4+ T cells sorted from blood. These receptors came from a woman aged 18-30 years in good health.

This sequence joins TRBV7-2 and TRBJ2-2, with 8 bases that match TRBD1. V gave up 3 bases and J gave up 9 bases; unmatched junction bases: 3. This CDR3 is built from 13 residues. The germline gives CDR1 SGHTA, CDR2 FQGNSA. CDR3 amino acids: CASSLQGARELFF. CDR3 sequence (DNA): TGTGCCAGCAGCTTGCAGGGGGCCCGGGAGCTGTTTTTT.

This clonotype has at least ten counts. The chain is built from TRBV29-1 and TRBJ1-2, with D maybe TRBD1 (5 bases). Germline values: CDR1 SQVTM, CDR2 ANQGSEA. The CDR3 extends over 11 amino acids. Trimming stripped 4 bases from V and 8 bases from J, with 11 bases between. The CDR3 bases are TGCAGCGTTGTGGGGCCCGGGGGCTACACCTTC. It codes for CSVVGPGGYTF.

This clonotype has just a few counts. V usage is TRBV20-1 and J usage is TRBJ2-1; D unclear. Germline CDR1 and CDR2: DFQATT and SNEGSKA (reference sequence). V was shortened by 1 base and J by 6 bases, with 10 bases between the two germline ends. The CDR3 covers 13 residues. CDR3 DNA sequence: TGCAGTGCTAGAGGAGCCGCCACCAATGAGCAGTTCTTC. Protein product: CSARGAATNEQFF.

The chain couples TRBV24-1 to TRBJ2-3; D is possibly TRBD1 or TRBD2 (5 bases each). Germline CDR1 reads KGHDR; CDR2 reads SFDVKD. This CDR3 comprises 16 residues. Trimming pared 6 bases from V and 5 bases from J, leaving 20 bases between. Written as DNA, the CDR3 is TGTGCCACCAGTACGGTCGACAGAGGACTTGGAGATACGCAGTATTTT. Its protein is CATSTVDRGLGDTQYF.

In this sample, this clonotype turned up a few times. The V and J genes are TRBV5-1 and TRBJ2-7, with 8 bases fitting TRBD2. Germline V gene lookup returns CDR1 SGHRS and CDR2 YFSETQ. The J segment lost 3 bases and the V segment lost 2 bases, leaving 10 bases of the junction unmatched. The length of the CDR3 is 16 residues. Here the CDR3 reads CASSLEGSGVLYEQYF. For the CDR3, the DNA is TGCGCCAGCAGCTTAGAGGGTAGCGGGGTCCTCTACGAGCAGTACTTC. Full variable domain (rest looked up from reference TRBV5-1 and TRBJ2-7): KAGVTQTPRYLIKTRGQQVTLSCSPISGHRSVSWYQQTPGQGLQFLFEYFSETQRNKGNFPGRFSGRQFSNSRSEMNVSTLELGDSALYLCASSLEGSGVLYEQYFGPGTRLTVT.

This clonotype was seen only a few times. The CDR3 loop is CASSLVGIFRKEGNEQFF. The CDR3 nucleotides read TGTGCCAGCAGCTTAGTGGGCATATTCAGGAAAGAGGGTAATGAGCAGTTCTTC. The chain joins TRBV11-2 to TRBJ2-1, with D perhaps matching TRBD2 (5 bases). CDR1 and CDR2 from the germline V gene are SGHAT and FQNNGV. The CDR3 contains 18 residues. Trimming stripped 1 base from V and 7 bases from J, with 23 bases between. Full variable domain (outside the CDR3, taken from reference TRBV11-2 and TRBJ2-1): EAGVAQSPRYKIIEKRQSVAFWCNPISGHATLYWYQQILGQGPKLLIQFQNNGVVDDSQLPKDRFSAERLKGVDSTLKIQPAKLEDSAVYLCASSLVGIFRKEGNEQFFGPGTRLTVL.

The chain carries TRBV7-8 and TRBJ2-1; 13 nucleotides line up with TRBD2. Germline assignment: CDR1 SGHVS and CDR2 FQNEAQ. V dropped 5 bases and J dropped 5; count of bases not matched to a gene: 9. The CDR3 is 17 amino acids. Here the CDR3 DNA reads TGTGCCAGCAGCGCTAGTTCCGGGACTAGCGGGAACAATGAGCAGTTCTTC. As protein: CASSASSGTSGNNEQFF. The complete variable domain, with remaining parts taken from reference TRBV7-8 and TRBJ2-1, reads GAGVSQSPRYKVAKRGQDVALRCDPISGHVSLFWYQQALGQGPEFLTYFQNEAQLDKSGLPSDRFFAERPEGSVSTLKIQRTQQEDSAVYLCASSASSGTSGNNEQFFGPGTRLTVL.

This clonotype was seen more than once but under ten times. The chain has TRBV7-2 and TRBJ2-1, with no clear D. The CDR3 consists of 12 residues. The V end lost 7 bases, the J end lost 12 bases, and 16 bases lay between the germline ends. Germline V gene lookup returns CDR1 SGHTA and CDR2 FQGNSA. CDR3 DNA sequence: TGTGCCAGCACCCTTTGGGCCGGATTGCAGTTCTTC. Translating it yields CASTLWAGLQFF.

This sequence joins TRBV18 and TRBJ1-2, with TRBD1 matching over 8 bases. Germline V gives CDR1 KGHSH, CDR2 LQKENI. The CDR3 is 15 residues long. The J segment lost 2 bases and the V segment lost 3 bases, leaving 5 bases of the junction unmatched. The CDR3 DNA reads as TGTGCCAGCTCACCCCCTGACAGGGGCAACTATGGCTACACCTTC. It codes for CASSPPDRGNYGYTF.

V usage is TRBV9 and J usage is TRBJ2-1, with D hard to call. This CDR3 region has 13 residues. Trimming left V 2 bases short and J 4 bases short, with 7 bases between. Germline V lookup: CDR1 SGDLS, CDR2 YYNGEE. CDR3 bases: TGTGCCAGCAGCGTTGGCTGGTACAATGAGCAGTTCTTC. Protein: CASSVGWYNEQFF. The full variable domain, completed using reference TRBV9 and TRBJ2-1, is DSGVTQTPKHLITATGQRVTLRCSPRSGDLSVYWYQQSLDQGLQFLIQYYNGEERAKGNILERFSAQQFPDLHSELNLSSLELGDSALYFCASSVGWYNEQFFGPGTRLTVL.

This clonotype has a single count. The CDR3 DNA is TGTGCCAGCAGTTACTCAGGGGGGGGGAACACTGAAGCTTTCTTT. This codes for CASSYSGGGNTEAFF. The chain has TRBV6-5 and TRBJ1-1, with D possibly being TRBD1 (6 bases). Germline loops: CDR1 MNHEY, CDR2 SVGAGI. The CDR3 is 15 amino acids. The V end was cut by 0 bases, the J end by 1 base, with 9 bases between.

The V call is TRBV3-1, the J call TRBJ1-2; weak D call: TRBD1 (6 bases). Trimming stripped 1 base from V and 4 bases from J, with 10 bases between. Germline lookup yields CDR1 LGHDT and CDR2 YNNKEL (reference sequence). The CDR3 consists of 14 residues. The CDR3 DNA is TGTGCCAGCAGCCAAGGACAGGCAACCTATGGCTACACCTTC. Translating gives CASSQGQATYGYTF.

CDR3 region: CASSILRASGDNEQFF. CDR3 bases: TGTGCCAGTAGTATATTGAGGGCTAGCGGTGACAATGAGCAGTTCTTC. The chain couples TRBV19 to TRBJ2-1, with 7 nucleotides matching TRBD2. Germline V gene lookup returns CDR1 LNHDA and CDR2 SQIVND (reference sequence). This CDR3 spans 16 amino acids. With V trimmed by 2 bases and J by 5 bases, 9 bases remained unmatched.

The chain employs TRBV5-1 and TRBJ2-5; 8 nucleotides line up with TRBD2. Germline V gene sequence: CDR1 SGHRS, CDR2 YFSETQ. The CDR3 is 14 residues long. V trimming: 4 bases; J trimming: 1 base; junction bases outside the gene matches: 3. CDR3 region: CASSRAGAQETQYF. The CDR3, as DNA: TGCGCCAGCAGCCGAGCGGGGGCCCAAGAGACCCAGTACTTC.

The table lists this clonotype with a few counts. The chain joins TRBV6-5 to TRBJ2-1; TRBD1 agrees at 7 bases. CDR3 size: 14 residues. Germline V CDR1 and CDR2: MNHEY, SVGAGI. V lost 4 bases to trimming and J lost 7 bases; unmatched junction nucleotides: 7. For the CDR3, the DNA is TGTGCCAGCAGTTTGGACAGGTTTCGAAATGAGCAGTTCTTC. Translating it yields CASSLDRFRNEQFF.

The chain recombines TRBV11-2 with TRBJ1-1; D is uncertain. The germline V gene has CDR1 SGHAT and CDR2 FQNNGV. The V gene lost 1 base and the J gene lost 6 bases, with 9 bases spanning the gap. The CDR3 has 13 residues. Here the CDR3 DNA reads TGTGCCAGCAGCTTAGTACGGGTTGCTGAAGCTTTCTTT. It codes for CASSLVRVAEAFF.

This CDR3 reads CASSPTGGRDTQYF. The DNA for the CDR3 is TGTGCCAGCAGCCCTACAGGGGGTCGAGATACGCAGTATTTT. The chain has TRBV3-1 and TRBJ2-3, with 8 bases aligning to TRBD1. The CDR3 is 14 residues long. V lost 4 bases and J lost 5; bases outside the gene matches: 5. Germline V gene lookup returns CDR1 LGHDT and CDR2 YNNKEL (reference sequence).

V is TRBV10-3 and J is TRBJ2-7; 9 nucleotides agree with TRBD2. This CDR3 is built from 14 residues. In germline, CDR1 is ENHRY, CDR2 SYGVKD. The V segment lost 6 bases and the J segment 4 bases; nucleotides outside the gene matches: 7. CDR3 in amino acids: CAISQGLAGYEQYF. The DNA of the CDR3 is TGTGCCATCAGCCAGGGACTAGCAGGATACGAGCAGTACTTC.

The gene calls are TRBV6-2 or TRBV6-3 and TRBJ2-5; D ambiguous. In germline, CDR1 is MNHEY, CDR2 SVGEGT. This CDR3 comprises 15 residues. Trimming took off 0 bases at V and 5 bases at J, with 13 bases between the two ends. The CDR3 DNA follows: TGTGCCAGCAGTTACTCTCCCCTAAGGAGCGAGACCCAGTACTTC. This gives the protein CASSYSPLRSETQYF.